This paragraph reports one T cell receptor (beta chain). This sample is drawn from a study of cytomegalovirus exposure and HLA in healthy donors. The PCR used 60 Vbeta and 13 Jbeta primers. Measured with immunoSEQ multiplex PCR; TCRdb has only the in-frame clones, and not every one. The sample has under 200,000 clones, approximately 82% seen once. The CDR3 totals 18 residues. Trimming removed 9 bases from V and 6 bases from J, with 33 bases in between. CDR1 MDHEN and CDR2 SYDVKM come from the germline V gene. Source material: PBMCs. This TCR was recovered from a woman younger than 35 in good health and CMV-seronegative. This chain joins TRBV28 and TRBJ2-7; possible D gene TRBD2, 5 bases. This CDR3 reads CASAGVIISRRGSGEQYF. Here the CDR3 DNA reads TGTGCCAGTGCGGGCGTAATAATTTCTAGACGGGGAAGCGGCGAGCAGTACTTC.